Each of the 30 T cell receptor delta chains below was sequenced from the same sample in a study of gamma-delta chains in newborns, infants, children (dated by TCRdb to about 2019). The listed sequencing device is Illumina MiSeq. TCRdb reprocessed the public data with the CATT caller; entries with the same nucleotide sequence were combined afterwards. The sample data list 3,300 or so delta-chain clones, and around 3.9% of these were observed just once. The ten largest clones represent approximately 16% of the sample. Material for sequencing was blood. These receptors all stem from a child who was a newborn, infant or young child, either healthy, febrile or measles-vaccinated (not recorded which).

This clone appeared a few times. A read error likely explains why the TCRdb protein, taken from a much larger clone, differs from this DNA's translation at residue 3; the protein shown is translated from the DNA. The gene calls are TRDV2 and TRDJ1; TRDD3 aligns across 13 bases. The length of the CDR3 is 18 residues. The J segment lost 1 base and the V segment lost 8 bases, leaving 15 bases of the junction unmatched. Germline V CDR1 and CDR2: GEAIGNYY, EKD. The CDR3 region is CAYESLGTGGYVTDKLIF. CDR3 bases: TGTGCCTATGAGTCCCTCGGTACTGGGGGATACGTCACCGATAAACTCATCTTT.

The chain links TRDV2 to TRDJ3, with TRDD3 matching 13 bases. Germline V gene data show CDR1 as GEAIGNYY and CDR2 as EKD. The CDR3 runs to 22 residues. With V trimmed by 0 bases and J by 0 bases, 10 bases remained unmatched. The CDR3: CACDTLVTGGYASSWDTRQMFF. In nucleotides, the CDR3 is TGTGCCTGTGACACCCTCGTTACTGGGGGATACGCCAGCTCCTGGGACACCCGACAGATGTTTTTC.

Of note for this clone: Given a far larger clone just one base away, this is likely a sequencing read error. The chain has TRDV2 and TRDJ3, with TRDD3 matching 11 bases. Germline loops: CDR1 GEAIGNYY, CDR2 EKD. The CDR3 is made up of 18 amino acids. The CDR3 coding sequence is TGTGCCCGTGACACCGTACTGGGGGATACCTGGGACACCCGACAGATGTTTTTC. It translates to CARDTVLGDTWDTRQMFF.

This clone was picked up a small number of times. The protein TCRdb lists belongs to a much larger clone and differs from this DNA's translation at residue 14, which points to a read error; the protein shown is made from the DNA. J is TRDJ3 and V is TRDV2; 9 bases map to TRDD3. From germline, CDR1 is GEAIGNYY and CDR2 EKD. The CDR3 covers 19 residues. CDR3 in DNA: TGTGCCTGTGACACCGTGTACTGGGGGAGCTCCTGGGACATCCGACAGATGTTTTTC. This sequence encodes CACDTVYWGSSWDIRQMFF.

In its sample, this clone was seen a few times. This DNA's translation and the protein TCRdb lists, from a much larger clone, do not match at residue 11, likely due to a read error; the protein shown is translated from the DNA. The chain carries TRDV2 and TRDJ2; TRDD3 agrees at 13 bases. This CDR3 comprises 19 residues. Per the germline V gene, CDR1 is GEAIGNYY and CDR2 is EKD. With 4 bases clipped from V and 0 bases from J, the junction kept 10 bases outside the gene matches. The CDR3 loop is CACDPILGDTLALTAQLFF. The DNA for the CDR3 is TGTGCCTGTGATCCGATACTGGGGGATACGCTGGCTTTGACAGCACAACTCTTCTTT.

As to this clone: The protein given by TCRdb reflects a much larger clone and differs at residue 8 from this DNA's translation, likely from a read error; the protein shown is the DNA's translation. The chain has TRDV2 and TRDJ2; D is undetermined. Germline V gives CDR1 GEAIGNYY, CDR2 EKD. CDR3 size: 16 residues. V lost 3 bases to trimming and J lost 2 bases, with 15 bases between them. CDR3 bases: TGTGCCTGTGACCCGCTGCTGGAGCCCTTGACAGCACAACTCTTCTTT. This gives the protein CACDPLLEPLTAQLFF.

Within the sample, this clone is large (0.1 to 1%). Other DNA sequences in this specimen translate into the identical CDR3. The rearrangement joins TRDV2 to TRDJ3, with 9 bases matching TRDD3. The V gene's germline CDR1 is GEAIGNYY and CDR2 EKD. The junction had 5 bases not matched to a gene; V was cut back by 0 bases and J by 0 bases. The length of the CDR3 is 19 residues. The CDR3 bases are TGTGCCTGTGACACCGGGGGATACCAAAGCTCCTGGGACACCCGACAGATGTTTTTC. It yields the protein CACDTGGYQSSWDTRQMFF.

This clone was detected a few times. Only one base separates this from a far larger clonotype, so it likely reflects a read error. Other nucleotide sequences in the sample specify the same CDR3. The chain combines TRDV2 with TRDJ2; the D gene is possibly TRDD3 (6 bases). The CDR3 is 15 amino acids. Germline V CDR1 and CDR2: GEAIGNYY, EKD. CDR3 sequence: CACDTVGASGEQLFF. DNA for the CDR3: TGTGCCTGTGACACCGTGGGGGCCTCGGGAGAACAACTCTTCTTC.

The sample holds a few counts of this clone. TCRdb attributes to this sequence the protein of a much larger clone, which differs from the DNA translation at residue 8; a read error is likely, and the protein displayed is translated from the DNA. This rearrangement joins TRDV2 to TRDJ2; 8 bases match TRDD3. The J segment lost 0 bases and the V segment lost 2 bases, leaving 4 bases of the junction unmatched. Germline values: CDR1 GEAIGNYY, CDR2 EKD. This CDR3 is 16 amino acids long. As DNA, the CDR3 is TGTGCCTGTGACAAACTGGGGGGTACTTTGACAGCACAACTCTTCTTT. Residues: CACDKLGGTLTAQLFF.

This clone ranks as large (0.1 to 1%). Other DNA sequences in the same sample also yield this CDR3. Written as DNA, the CDR3 is TGTGCCTGTGACACCGTACTGGGGGATACGAGCTCCTGGGACACCCGACAGATGTTTTTC. This codes for CACDTVLGDTSSWDTRQMFF. The chain couples TRDV2 to TRDJ3, with TRDD3 matching 13 bases. Looked up from germline, CDR1 is GEAIGNYY and CDR2 is EKD. The CDR3 is made up of 20 amino acids. With 0 bases clipped from V and 0 bases from J, the junction kept 4 bases outside the gene matches.

This clone has a handful of counts. TCRdb has a much larger clone's protein, which differs at residue 10 from the translation of this DNA, likely because of a read error; what is shown is the protein translated from the DNA. The chain joins TRDV2 to TRDJ3; 12 positions agree with TRDD3. This CDR3 is built from 19 residues. V trimming: 4 bases; J trimming: 1 base; junction bases outside the gene matches: 7. In germline, CDR1 is GEAIGNYY, CDR2 EKD. CDR3 coding DNA: TGTGCCTGTGAAAAGCTGGGGGATACGAGATCCTGGGACACCCGACAGATGTTTTTC. It encodes CACEKLGDTRSWDTRQMFF.

This clone was detected only a few times. A much larger clone is a single base away; this may be a read error. Other DNA variants within this sample encode the same CDR3. The V call is TRDV2, the J call TRDJ3, with 11 positions matching TRDD3. This CDR3 comprises 18 residues. CDR1 is GEAIGNYY and CDR2 is EKD in the germline V gene. This chain's CDR3 is CACDTGGYGAWDTRQMFF. The CDR3 bases are TGTGCCTGTGACACTGGGGGATACGGTGCCTGGGACACCCGACAGATGTTCTTC.

Only a few counts were recorded for this clone. TCRdb assigns this DNA the protein of a much larger clone, which departs from its translation at residue 3; this likely reflects a read error, and the protein shown comes from translating the DNA. The chain has TRDV2 and TRDJ3; TRDD3 is a possible D gene (5 bases). This CDR3 has 17 amino acids. Germline V lookup: CDR1 GEAIGNYY, CDR2 EKD. This CDR3 reads CARDTVLESWDTRQMFF. Written as DNA, the CDR3 is TGTGCCCGTGACACCGTACTGGAGTCCTGGGACACCCGACAGATGTTTTTC.

In its sample, this clone is large. In the same sample, other DNA sequences code for this CDR3. The V call is TRDV2, the J call TRDJ3, with TRDD3 identical over 13 bases. Germline V CDR1 and CDR2: GEAIGNYY, EKD. V lost 1 base and J lost 0; bases outside the gene matches: 5. CDR3 length equals 20 residues. DNA of the CDR3: TGTGCCTGTGACACGTACTGGGGGATACGCAGCTCCTGGGACACCCGACAGATGTTTTTC. Its translation: CACDTYWGIRSSWDTRQMFF.

This clone was detected only a few times. With a far larger clone one base away, a read error is the likely cause. V usage is TRDV2 and J usage is TRDJ3; 11 nucleotides match TRDD3. CDR3 length equals 20 residues. CDR1 is GEAIGNYY and CDR2 is EKD in the germline V gene. The CDR3 region has the DNA TGTGCCTGTGACACCGTACTGGGGGATAAAAGCTCCTGGGACGCCCGACAGATGTTTTTC. It yields the protein CACDTVLGDKSSWDARQMFF.

A remark on this clone: A read error is possible here, since a much larger clone lies one base away. The chain uses TRDV2 and TRDJ3; 8 bases align to TRDD3. The germline CDR1 and CDR2 sequences are GEAIGNYY and EKD. The CDR3 sequence is 21 residues long. The DNA of the CDR3 is TGTGCCTGTGACACTGTACTGGGGGCTGCCTGGCCGTCCTGGGACACCCGACAGGTGTTTTTC. Protein: CACDTVLGAAWPSWDTRQVFF.

By its share, this clone is large. The same CDR3 arises from other DNA sequences in this sample as well. The chain couples TRDV2 to TRDJ3; 9 nucleotides match TRDD3. J gave up 0 bases and V 1 base, and 3 bases lay outside the gene matches. Germline V gene lookup returns CDR1 GEAIGNYY and CDR2 EKD. The CDR3 consists of 18 residues. In nucleotides, the CDR3 is TGTGCCTGTGACACGTACTGGGGGAGCTCCTGGGACACCCGACAGATGTTTTTC. Protein product: CACDTYWGSSWDTRQMFF.

This clone turned up a few times. This may stem from a read error, because a much larger clone lies one nucleotide away. The same CDR3 also results from other DNA sequences found in this sample. The V call is TRDV2, the J call TRDJ3; 12 nucleotides align to TRDD3. The CDR3 runs to 18 residues. Germline CDR1 is GEAIGNYY and CDR2 is EKD. The CDR3 protein is CACDTLLGDTRDTRQMFF. The CDR3 region has the DNA TGTGCCTGTGACACTCTACTGGGGGATACACGGGACACCCGACAAATGTTTTTC.

Regarding this clone: The TCRdb record carries a much larger clone's protein, which differs from this DNA's translation at residue 4; a read error is the likely cause, and the protein listed here is the DNA translation. This sequence joins TRDV2 and TRDJ3, with 9 positions matching TRDD3. The CDR3 is 19 residues long. The germline V gene has CDR1 GEAIGNYY and CDR2 EKD. CDR3 nucleotides: TGTGCCTGTGGCACCTGGGGGATTTGGAGCTCCTGGGACACCCGACAGATGTTTTTC. Amino acids: CACGTWGIWSSWDTRQMFF.

This clone was found a few times. The protein TCRdb lists belongs to a much larger clone and differs from this DNA's translation at residue 8, which points to a read error; the protein shown is made from the DNA. The rearrangement joins TRDV2 to TRDJ2, with D tentatively TRDD3 (5 bases). CDR3 length: 17 amino acids. The V end lost 3 bases, the J end lost 2 bases, and 18 bases lay between the germline ends. Germline V gene sequence: CDR1 GEAIGNYY, CDR2 EKD. DNA for the CDR3: TGTGCCTGTGACGCGATAGGGTGTGGGGCCTTGACAGCACAACTCTTCTTT. The encoded protein is CACDAIGCGALTAQLFF.

This clone was counted between two and nine times. A read error likely explains why the TCRdb protein, taken from a much larger clone, differs from this DNA's translation at residue 15; the protein shown is translated from the DNA. The V call is TRDV2, the J call TRDJ3; D perhaps matches TRDD3 (5 bases). CDR3 size: 17 residues. The germline V gene has CDR1 GEAIGNYY and CDR2 EKD. CDR3 amino acids: CACDTVDSSWDTRQLFF. CDR3 nucleotide sequence: TGTGCCTGTGACACCGTAGATAGCTCCTGGGACACCCGACAGCTGTTTTTC.

This clone has more than one count but fewer than ten. A far larger clone is one base from this, pointing to a likely read error. Other DNA sequences from this sample encode an identical CDR3 as well. The V gene is TRDV2, the J gene TRDJ2; possibly TRDD3 for D (6 bases). The CDR3 spans 17 residues. CDR1 GEAIGNYY and CDR2 EKD come from the germline V gene. CDR3 sequence reads: CACDKLGGPALTAQLFF. The CDR3 DNA reads as TGTGCCTGTGACAAGTTGGGGGGACCTGCTTTGACAGCACAACTTTTCTTT.

This clone was observed a handful of times. This clone may be a read error of a much larger clone one base away. The same CDR3 also results from other DNA sequences found in this sample. The chain joins TRDV2 to TRDJ3; 12 bases are a match to TRDD3. The germline CDR1 and CDR2 sequences are GEAIGNYY and EKD. This CDR3 has 20 amino acids. J lost 0 bases, V lost 4 bases, and 9 bases had no gene match. For the CDR3, the DNA is TGTGCCTGTGATACCCTTACTGGGGGATACAGCTCCTGGGACACCCGACAGATGTTTTTC. Protein product: CACDTLTGGYSSWDTRQMFF.

There are a few counts of this clone. This likely reflects a read error, since a far larger clone is one base away. Other nucleotide sequences in the sample specify the same CDR3. The V gene is TRDV2, the J gene TRDJ3; TRDD3 matches 9 bases. The V gene's germline CDR1 is GEAIGNYY and CDR2 EKD. This CDR3 comprises 18 residues. The CDR3 spells CACDTYWGSSWDTRQMFF. The CDR3 coding sequence is TGTGCCTGCGACACCTACTGGGGGAGCTCCTGGGACACCCGACAGATGTTTTTC.

This clone is labeled as large (0.1 to 1%). The sample carries other DNA sequences with the same CDR3. This rearrangement joins TRDV2 to TRDJ3; possibly TRDD3 for D (6 bases). Germline V gene sequence: CDR1 GEAIGNYY, CDR2 EKD. The CDR3 is made up of 19 amino acids. Trimming cost V 0 bases and J 0 bases, with 14 bases left between them. The CDR3: CACDTVEEGYSWDTRQMFF. The CDR3 bases are TGTGCCTGTGACACCGTGGAAGAGGGATACTCCTGGGACACCCGACAGATGTTTTTC.

This clone was seen a few times. The protein recorded in TCRdb matches a much larger clone and deviates from this DNA's translation at residue 12, suggesting a read error; the protein here is obtained by translating the DNA. The rearrangement uses TRDV2 and TRDJ3, with a possible D match to TRDD3 (6 bases). Germline CDR1 and CDR2: GEAIGNYY and EKD. The CDR3 is made up of 18 amino acids. The CDR3 sequence: CACDTGWASSWGTRQMFF. As DNA, the CDR3 is TGTGCCTGTGACACCGGATGGGCAAGCTCCTGGGGCACCCGACAGATGTTTTTC.

This clone appeared a few times. A much larger clone lies one base from this, so it may be a read error. Other DNA variants within this sample encode the same CDR3. This sequence joins TRDV2 and TRDJ3; D perhaps matches TRDD3 (6 bases). This CDR3 comprises 17 residues. Germline V CDR1 and CDR2: GEAIGNYY, EKD. The DNA of the CDR3 is TGTGCCTGTGACAGTACTGGGAGCTCCTGGGACACCCGGCAGATGTTTTTC. This translates into CACDSTGSSWDTRQMFF.

This clone occurred a few times. A read error may explain this, as a much larger clone is one base away. Other nucleotide sequences from this sample produce the same CDR3. V is TRDV2 and J is TRDJ3; TRDD3 might be the D (6 bases). Germline-derived CDR1 and CDR2 are GEAIGNYY and EKD. The CDR3 covers 19 residues. The CDR3 protein is CACDTVVGAISWDTRQMFF. CDR3 coding DNA: TGCGCCTGTGACACCGTGGTGGGGGCCATCTCCTGGGACACCCGACAGATGTTTTTC.

Only a few counts were recorded for this clone. A far larger clone is one nucleotide away, so this likely arose from a read error. The CDR3 is CACDTDARQMFF. The CDR3 region has the DNA TGTGCCTGTGACACGGACGCCCGACAGATGTTTTTC. The chain uses TRDV2 and TRDJ3; the D is unclear. CDR1 is GEAIGNYY and CDR2 is EKD in the germline V gene. The CDR3 spans 12 residues.

With regard to this clone: TCRdb's protein, taken from a much larger clone, differs from this DNA's translation at residue 16, likely owing to a read error; the protein displayed comes from the DNA. The chain couples TRDV2 to TRDJ3; D possibly corresponds to TRDD3 (6 bases). This CDR3 has 18 amino acids. Germline loops: CDR1 GEAIGNYY, CDR2 EKD. CDR3 nucleotide sequence: TGTGCCTGTGACACCGCTGGGGCCAGCTCCTGGGACACCCGACAGGTGTTTTTC. Translating it yields CACDTAGASSWDTRQVFF.